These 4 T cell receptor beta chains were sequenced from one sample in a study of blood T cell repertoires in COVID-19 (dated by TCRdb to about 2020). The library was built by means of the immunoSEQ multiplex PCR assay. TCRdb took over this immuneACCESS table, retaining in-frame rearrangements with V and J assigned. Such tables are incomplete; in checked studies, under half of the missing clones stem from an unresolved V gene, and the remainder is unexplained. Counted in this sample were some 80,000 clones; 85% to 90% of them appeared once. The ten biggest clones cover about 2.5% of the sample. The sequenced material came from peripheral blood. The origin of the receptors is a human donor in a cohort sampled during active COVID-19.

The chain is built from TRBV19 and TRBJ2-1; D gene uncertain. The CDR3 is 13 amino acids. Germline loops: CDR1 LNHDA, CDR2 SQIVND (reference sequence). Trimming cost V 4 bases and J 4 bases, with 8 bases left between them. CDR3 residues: CASSTDIYNEQFF. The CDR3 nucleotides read TGTGCCAGTAGTACCGACATTTACAATGAGCAGTTCTTC.

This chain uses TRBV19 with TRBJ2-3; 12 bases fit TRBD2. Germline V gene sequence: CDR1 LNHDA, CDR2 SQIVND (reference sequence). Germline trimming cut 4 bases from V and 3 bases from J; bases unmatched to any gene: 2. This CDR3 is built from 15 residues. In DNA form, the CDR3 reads TGTGCCAGTAGTACTAGCGGGAGGGCTACAGATACGCAGTATTTT. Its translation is CASSTSGRATDTQYF.

The CDR3 protein is CASTTGGDGYTF. CDR3 coding DNA: TGTGCCAGCACGACAGGGGGCGATGGCTACACCTTC. V gene TRBV28 combines with J gene TRBJ1-2; 10 positions match TRBD1. The CDR3 sequence is 12 residues long. CDR1 and CDR2 (germline): MDHEN, SYDVKM. The V segment lost 7 bases and the J segment 6 bases; nucleotides outside the gene matches: 2.

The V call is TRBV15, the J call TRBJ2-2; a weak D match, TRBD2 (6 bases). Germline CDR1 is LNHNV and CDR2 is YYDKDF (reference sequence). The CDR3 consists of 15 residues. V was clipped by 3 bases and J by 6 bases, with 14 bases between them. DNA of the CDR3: TGTGCCACCAGCAGGGGACTTCTAACTTCCGGGGAGCTGTTTTTT. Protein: CATSRGLLTSGELFF.